Below are 21 T cell receptor beta chains sequenced from a single sample in a study of control samples from healthy donors and cancer patients (TCRdb year 2020). Library generation was performed with the immunoSEQ multiplex PCR assay. The table was pulled from immuneACCESS by TCRdb, which kept in-frame rearrangements only. Such tables lose some clones; where checked, under half of the loss comes from unresolved V genes, and the rest has no known cause. This sample lists 35,000 to 55,000 clones; approximately 90% were detected once. Of the sample, around a fifth falls within the top ten clones. The sequenced sample was PBMCs. The receptors were gathered from a woman aged 40 to 49 with head and neck cancer.

The CDR3 protein is CASGGGPGNYGYTF. The CDR3 DNA follows: TGCGCCAGCGGAGGGGGACCGGGTAACTATGGCTACACCTTC. The V call is TRBV5-1, the J call TRBJ1-2; the D gene is possibly TRBD1 (6 bases). The CDR3 is 14 residues long. Germline CDR1 reads SGHRS; CDR2 reads YFSETQ. Trimming pared 7 bases from V and 1 base from J, leaving 14 bases between.

The rearrangement links TRBV3-1 (or the pseudogene TRBV3-2) to TRBJ1-3; D ambiguous. Germline V gene sequence: CDR1 LGHDT, CDR2 YNNKEL (reference sequence). V was trimmed by 3 bases and J by 8 bases, leaving 11 bases between them. The length of the CDR3 is 13 residues. The DNA for the CDR3 is TGTGCCAGCAGCCACCCCCCGCGTGACACCATATATTTT. It encodes CASSHPPRDTIYF.

The chain combines TRBV30 with TRBJ1-6, with a tentative D call TRBD1 (5 bases). Germline CDR1 is GTSNPN and CDR2 is SVGIG (reference sequence). The CDR3 consists of 16 residues. Trimming stripped 1 base from V and 0 bases from J, with 10 bases between. The CDR3 spells CAWSGQSSSYNSPLHF. CDR3 bases: TGTGCCTGGAGTGGACAGTCGAGCTCCTATAATTCACCCCTCCACTTT. Variable domain in full (rest from reference TRBV30 and TRBJ1-6): SQTIHQWPATLVQPVGSPLSLECTVEGTSNPNLYWYRQAAGRGLQLLFYSVGIGQISSEVPQNLSASRPQDRQFILSSKKLLLSDSGFYLCAWSGQSSSYNSPLHFGNGTRLTVT.

The rearrangement uses TRBV7-3 and TRBJ1-1; 7 bases fit TRBD1. Per the germline V gene, CDR1 is SGHTA and CDR2 is FQGTGA. The CDR3 is made up of 14 amino acids. Unmatched junction bases numbered 1, after V lost 3 bases and J lost 0 bases. Here the CDR3 reads CASSLGQMNTEAFF. CDR3 DNA: TGTGCCAGCAGCTTGGGACAGATGAACACTGAAGCTTTCTTT.

The chain combines TRBV14 with TRBJ1-1; D is unresolved. Germline lookup yields CDR1 SGHDN and CDR2 FVKESK. The CDR3 length is 16 residues. Trimming stripped 2 bases from V and 1 base from J, with 14 bases between. CDR3 region: CASSQPIFRGNTEAFF. The DNA for the CDR3 is TGTGCCAGCAGCCAACCGATCTTTCGGGGGAACACTGAAGCTTTCTTT.

This clone was recorded once. The chain employs TRBV24-1 and TRBJ2-2; D unresolved. Trimming stripped 5 bases from V and 4 bases from J, with 10 bases between. Germline V CDR1 and CDR2: KGHDR, SFDVKD. The CDR3 extends over 14 amino acids. In DNA form, the CDR3 reads TGTGCCACCAGTGGTAGGGTCGGCACCGGGGAGCTGTTTTTT. This translates into CATSGRVGTGELFF.

The chain has TRBV5-1 and TRBJ2-5; D may match TRBD1 or TRBD2 (6 bases each). CDR1 SGHRS and CDR2 YFSETQ come from the germline V gene. This CDR3 is 14 amino acids long. V was clipped by 0 bases and J by 1 base, with 7 bases between them. CDR3 coding DNA: TGCGCCAGCAGCTTGGAGGGGGGCCAAGAGACCCAGTACTTC. Protein product: CASSLEGGQETQYF. Supplemented by reference TRBV5-1 and TRBJ2-5, the full variable domain reads KAGVTQTPRYLIKTRGQQVTLSCSPISGHRSVSWYQQTPGQGLQFLFEYFSETQRNKGNFPGRFSGRQFSNSRSEMNVSTLELGDSALYLCASSLEGGQETQYFGPGTRLLVL.

This chain joins TRBV19 and TRBJ1-1, with D possibly being TRBD1 (5 bases). CDR3 length equals 13 residues. V was cut by 3 bases and J by 2 bases, with 7 bases left in between. Germline loops: CDR1 LNHDA, CDR2 SQIVND (reference sequence). The CDR3 protein is CASSMGPNTEAFF. Here the CDR3 DNA reads TGTGCCAGTAGTATGGGGCCTAACACTGAAGCTTTCTTT.

The V gene is TRBV2, the J gene TRBJ2-1; 13 bases line up with TRBD2. This CDR3 contains 17 residues. Trimming at V came to 7 bases and at J to 0 bases, leaving 6 bases not matched to a gene. The germline CDR1 and CDR2 sequences are SNHLY and FYNNEI. CDR3 sequence reads: CASKGLAGLSSYNEQFF. In DNA, the CDR3 is TGTGCCAGCAAGGGACTAGCGGGACTAAGCTCCTACAATGAGCAGTTCTTC.

The J gene is TRBJ1-2, the V gene TRBV6-5, with D hard to call. Trimming removed 4 bases at V and 8 bases at J, with 20 bases between. The length of the CDR3 is 15 residues. Germline V gene lookup returns CDR1 MNHEY and CDR2 SVGAGI. CDR3: CASSFARRTAGGYTF. In DNA, the CDR3 is TGTGCCAGCAGTTTCGCCCGAAGGACGGCGGGGGGCTACACCTTC.

The CDR3, as DNA: TGTGCCAGCAGCTTAGCCGGCAGGGGGGCCACTGAAGCTTTCTTT. Amino acid sequence: CASSLAGRGATEAFF. V usage is TRBV7-8 and J usage is TRBJ1-1; 7 positions agree with TRBD1. In germline, CDR1 is SGHVS, CDR2 FQNEAQ. This CDR3 contains 15 residues. With V trimmed by 0 bases and J by 4 bases, 5 bases remained unmatched.

The chain carries TRBV19 and TRBJ2-7, with a possible D match to TRBD1 (6 bases). CDR3 length equals 18 residues. Germline assignment: CDR1 LNHDA and CDR2 SQIVND (reference sequence). V gave up 5 bases and J gave up 0 bases, with 23 bases separating them. CDR3 DNA sequence: TGTGCCAGTAGTTCCCGGGGCAGGGGTAGACGTGGCTCCTACGAGCAGTACTTC. This sequence encodes CASSSRGRGRRGSYEQYF.

The chain combines TRBV18 with TRBJ1-1; possibly TRBD1 for D (5 bases). The CDR3 has 14 amino acids. Germline values: CDR1 KGHSH, CDR2 LQKENI. The germline V and J ends were trimmed by 3 bases and 1 base, with 9 bases remaining between them. DNA for the CDR3: TGTGCCAGCTCACCGGGGCAGGGGAACACTGAAGCTTTCTTT. Residues: CASSPGQGNTEAFF.

This clone has a handful of counts. The rearrangement joins TRBV10-3 to TRBJ1-6; no reliable D call. Trimming removed 2 bases at V and 0 bases at J, with 5 bases between. Germline V gives CDR1 ENHRY, CDR2 SYGVKD. The CDR3 contains 15 residues. The CDR3 loop is CAISEDRSYNSPLHF. The CDR3 DNA reads TGTGCCATCAGTGAGGACCGCTCCTATAATTCACCCCTCCACTTT.

V is TRBV3-1 (or the pseudogene TRBV3-2) and J is TRBJ2-7; 7 nucleotides agree with TRBD2. The germline V gene has CDR1 LGHDT and CDR2 YNNKEL (reference sequence). After removal of 1 base from V and 0 bases from J, the junction contained 9 bases not matched to a gene. The CDR3 totals 17 residues. This chain's CDR3 is CASSQAWGGGRSYEQYF. The CDR3 DNA reads TGTGCCAGCAGCCAAGCCTGGGGGGGAGGTCGCTCCTACGAGCAGTACTTC.

This clone was picked up one time. This chain joins TRBV27 and TRBJ2-2; 10 nucleotides line up with TRBD2. This CDR3 comprises 18 residues. CDR1 MNHEY and CDR2 SMNVEV come from the germline V gene (reference sequence). Unmatched junction bases numbered 9, after V lost 3 bases and J lost 2 bases. DNA for the CDR3: TGTGCCAGCAGTTTCTCAGTTGGACTAGCGGTAAACACCGGGGAGCTGTTTTTT. Protein product: CASSFSVGLAVNTGELFF.

The chain couples TRBV2 to TRBJ2-7, with a tentative D call TRBD2 (6 bases). The CDR3 is 14 residues long. V lost 1 base to trimming and J lost 4 bases, with 11 bases between them. CDR1 and CDR2 from the germline V gene are SNHLY and FYNNEI. The CDR3 is CASSEELAKYEQYF. The CDR3 DNA sequence: TGTGCCAGCAGTGAAGAGCTAGCGAAATACGAGCAGTACTTC.

The chain joins TRBV7-9 to TRBJ1-2, with a weak D call TRBD1 (5 bases). The germline V gene encodes CDR1 SEHNR and CDR2 FQNEAQ (reference sequence). Trimming left V 1 base short and J 3 bases short, with 6 bases between. The CDR3 sequence is 13 residues long. The CDR3 spells CASSLGGYYGYTF. The CDR3, as DNA: TGTGCCAGCAGCTTAGGGGGCTACTATGGCTACACCTTC.

This chain connects TRBV6-2 or TRBV6-3 to TRBJ2-1, with 7 nucleotides matching TRBD2. The germline gives CDR1 MNHEY, CDR2 SVGEGT. Trimming removed 0 bases from V and 3 bases from J; junction bases left unmatched: 2. The CDR3 covers 15 residues. The CDR3 loop reads CASSYSGLLYNEQFF. In DNA, the CDR3 is TGTGCCAGCAGTTACTCGGGACTACTCTACAATGAGCAGTTCTTC.

This chain connects TRBV6-5 to TRBJ1-3, with D maybe TRBD1 (6 bases). The V gene lost 6 bases and the J gene lost 1 base, with 10 bases spanning the gap. Germline loops: CDR1 MNHEY, CDR2 SVGAGI. CDR3 length: 14 amino acids. CDR3 residues: CASRRQVSGNTIYF. CDR3 bases: TGTGCCAGCAGACGACAGGTTTCTGGAAACACCATATATTTT.

The gene calls are TRBV19 and TRBJ2-7; 7 bases match TRBD1. Germline CDR1 and CDR2: LNHDA and SQIVND (reference sequence). CDR3 length: 15 residues. With 6 bases clipped from V and 3 bases from J, the junction kept 11 bases outside the gene matches. The CDR3 sequence is CASSTGQDLGYEQYF. The CDR3 bases are TGTGCCAGTAGCACCGGACAGGACTTGGGCTACGAGCAGTACTTC.